This T cell receptor beta chain was captured in a study of blood T cell repertoires in COVID-19 (TCRdb year 2020). About the full investigation: Samples from collaborators originated in the United States, Italy and Spain and spanned both the acute and convalescent phases of COVID-19. The prospective study material was composed of cDNA or gDNA derived from T cells, B-cell-depleted T cells, or PBMCs. The dataset comprised deeply sampled blood TCRbeta repertoires from subjects exposed to, actively infected with, or recovered from COVID-19. The repertoires were released in a freely available public database intended as a resource for research on the immune response to SARS-CoV-2. Samples were obtained from the ongoing ImmuneRACE study (first 160 participants) and from approximately 1,200 subjects provided by 6 global collaborators. The sample metadata nearly always contained a de-identified subject ID, COVID-19 status, age in years and sex. Where HLA class I and class II types were available, the types were taken from metadata supplied by the sample provider, not from assay-based typing. The full study reports these points: Clinical and demographic metadata were provided uncurated, with the amount varying by source and participant.

Deletion took 1 base off V and 5 bases off J, with a span of 16 bases between the germline ends. From its cysteine to its phenylalanine, the CDR3 spans 16 amino acids. Only CDR3 DNA is held: 48 bases, read in frame from base 1. CDR1 and CDR2 are drawn from the germline V gene: MNHNS, SASEGT. TCRbeta CDR3 regions were amplified from genomic DNA by means of the immunoSEQ Assay, a bias-controlled multiplex PCR. The source study handled its data this way. Nucleated cell counts per sample were estimated from amplification of reference gene primers within the assay. To quantify the absolute abundance of each unique TCRbeta CDR3 rearrangement, sequence reads were collapsed and filtered. For each sample, productive Simpson clonality was calculated as the square root of Simpson's diversity index over productive rearrangements. TCRdb limited this immuneACCESS table to in-frame rearrangements with V and J called. A share of clones is missing; checked studies link under half to unresolved V genes, and the rest is unexplained. That table is the source of V, J and clone size, and D and trimming were worked out from the DNA. For this sample there are under 250,000 clones; roughly 88% appear just once. The top ten hold approximately 13% of the sample.

This clone was found a few times. This receptor's antigen is unknown. One base away there is no much larger clone; base qualities are not given. Whole blood was collected in K2EDTA tubes by collaborating institutions according to the institutions' own protocols. Collaborator samples were shipped for TCRbeta analysis as frozen whole blood, isolated PBMCs, or DNA extracted from either sample type. The sequence joins TRBV6-1 to TRBJ2-3; the D gene cannot be resolved reliably. The material sequenced was peripheral blood. This receptor was identified in an elderly man with acute or convalescent COVID-19. CDR3 loop: CASSEDQRPWKDTQYF. The nucleotide sequence reads TGTGCCAGCAGTGAAGATCAGCGTCCTTGGAAAGATACGCAGTATTTT.